The sequence of this T cell receptor beta chain was determined in a study of CD8 T cells in ankylosing spondylitis. Comments on this clonotype: Its cognate antigen is unknown.

Each CDR3 protein is one row after TCRdb ran MiXCR on the 5' RACE reads. The data contain under 250,000 distinct CDR3 sequences, 7.3% of them singletons. Findings and limits, study-wide: A TCR beta motif of roughly 8 highly homologous variants appeared characteristic of ankylosing spondylitis blood.

The clonotype was recovered from a male donor with ankylosing spondylitis. Sample: blood, either unsorted or a sorted T cell fraction (not recorded which).

The chain's CDR3 is CATWAVGGGSYNEQFF. The CDR3, as DNA: TGTGCCACCTGGGCGGTTGGCGGGGGCTCCTACAATGAGCAGTTCTTC. The chain joins TRBV24-1 to TRBJ2-1; the match to TRBD2 covers 7 bases. V lost 9 bases, J lost 0 bases, and 10 bases stayed unmatched. This CDR3 is built from 16 residues. Germline CDR1 and CDR2: KGHDR and SFDVKD.